These T cell receptor beta chains were read from a single sample in a study of blood T cell repertoires in COVID-19. Measured with immunoSEQ multiplex PCR; TCRdb has only the in-frame clones, and not every one. The sample comprises 250,000 to 300,000 clones, approximately 90% of which are singletons, and 2.2% rests with the top ten. Sequenced input: peripheral blood. These receptors came from a woman aged 45-65 years who had recovered from COVID-19. CDR3s include the opening cysteine and the closing phenylalanine or tryptophan. D genes are given only for firm matches. Clone size is stated in some rows and not others, as once, few, many or a class when expanded.

cdr3_nt cdr3_aa j_call v_call clone_size d_call
TGTGCCAGCAGCGTAGGTCTGATGGGAGGGGGTGATCCCTACGAGCAGTACTTC CASSVGLMGGGDPYEQYF TRBJ2-7 TRBV9 - -
TGTGCCATCGGCCCTATAGACAGCCCGGGGGCAGATACGCAGTATTTT CAIGPIDSPGADTQYF TRBJ2-3 TRBV10-3 - -
TGCGCCAGCAGCCAAGGTAACCTTCCCGGGCAGTTCTTC CASSQGNLPGQFF TRBJ2-1 TRBV4-3 - -
TGTGCCAGCAGTTTACTCCCAGCGGACTCCTACGAGCAGTACTTC CASSLLPADSYEQYF TRBJ2-7 TRBV28 - -
TGTGCCAGCAGTTCATGGACAGGGCGGGATTATCATGAAAAACTGTTTTTT CASSSWTGRDYHEKLFF TRBJ1-4 TRBV28 - TRBD1
TGTGCCAGCAGCCAAGATCCCCAGGCTACCTACAATGAGCAGTTCTTC CASSQDPQATYNEQFF TRBJ2-1 TRBV4-2 - -
TGTGCCAGCACCCGATCAGGAATTGAAGCTTTCTTT CASTRSGIEAFF TRBJ1-1 TRBV2 - -
TGTGCCAGTAGTCGACTAGCGGGGATGGGGAACATTCAGTACTTC CASSRLAGMGNIQYF TRBJ2-4 TRBV19 - TRBD2
TGTGCCAGCTCACCATTAGGGGGATTGGCTAACTATGGCTACACCTTC CASSPLGGLANYGYTF TRBJ1-2 TRBV18 - -
TGTGCCTGGAGTTCCGGGGGTGGTGGCTACACCTTC CAWSSGGGGYTF TRBJ1-2 TRBV30 - -
TGTGCCAGTAGTATATCGGCAGGTGATACCTACGAGCAGTACTTC CASSISAGDTYEQYF TRBJ2-7 TRBV19 - -
TGTGCCATCAGTGAAAGGGACAGGGGTGTCGGAGGCTACACCTTC CAISERDRGVGGYTF TRBJ1-2 TRBV10-3 few TRBD1
TGCGCCAGCAGCCAAGAGGCAGGGGTGGGCACTGAAGCTTTCTTT CASSQEAGVGTEAFF TRBJ1-1 TRBV4-1 once -
TGTGCCAGCAGCTTAGCGGGGGGTGGTAGCACAGATACGCAGTATTTT CASSLAGGGSTDTQYF TRBJ2-3 TRBV7-9 - -
TGTGCCAGCAGCAAAGAGGAGACGGTGAACACCGGGGAGCTGTTTTTT CASSKEETVNTGELFF TRBJ2-2 TRBV21-1 - -
TGTGCCAGCTCACTTATGGGCCTGAACACTGAAGCTTTCTTT CASSLMGLNTEAFF TRBJ1-1 TRBV18 once -
TGTGCCAGCAGCGTATTAGCCTCCTCAACTGAAGCTTTCTTT CASSVLASSTEAFF TRBJ1-1 TRBV9 - -
TGTGCCAGGAAGGACAGGGACAACACTGAAGCTTTCTTT CARKDRDNTEAFF TRBJ1-1 TRBV2 - TRBD1
TGTGCCAGCAGCTTAGATCCCAATAGCAATCAGCCCCAGCATTTT CASSLDPNSNQPQHF TRBJ1-5 TRBV7-2 many -
TGTGCCAGCAGCTTAGTAGGAGGGGCTGGGGCCAACGTCCTGACTTTC CASSLVGGAGANVLTF TRBJ2-6 TRBV7-2 - -
TGTGCCAGCAGCTTAGTCAGGGGGACTGGGGCCAACGTCCTGACTTTC CASSLVRGTGANVLTF TRBJ2-6 TRBV7-2 - TRBD1
TGTGCCTGGAGTAGTCGGTTCGGCGGGGGGCTTTACGAGCAGTACTTC CAWSSRFGGGLYEQYF TRBJ2-7 TRBV30 - TRBD2
TGTGCCAGCAGTACCCTGACAGTTCCCCACGAGCAGTACTTC CASSTLTVPHEQYF TRBJ2-7 TRBV6-5 - -
TGCGCCAGCAGCCGGGGGCAGGGGGCAAACTATGGCTACACCTTC CASSRGQGANYGYTF TRBJ1-2 TRBV4-3 - TRBD1
TGTGCCAGTAGTATCCAAGATGGGGCTATTCGGCATTTT CASSIQDGAIRHF TRBJ1-5 TRBV19 once -
TGTGCCAGCAGCCGTGGCCGGGCGGGCCAAGAGACCCAGTACTTC CASSRGRAGQETQYF TRBJ2-5 TRBV5-8 - -
TGTGCCAGCAGCTTAAAGACAGGATATTATGAGCAGTTCTTC CASSLKTGYYEQFF TRBJ2-1 TRBV11-2 - -
TGTGCCAGCTCACCGACGGGTATGGCGGGAGGTACAGATACGCAGTATTTT CASSPTGMAGGTDTQYF TRBJ2-3 TRBV18 - TRBD2
TGCGCCAGCAGCCAAGACAGGGCGAACACTGAAGCTTTCTTT CASSQDRANTEAFF TRBJ1-1 TRBV5-1 - TRBD1
TGTGCCAGCAGCGTGGGCCCACAGGCTTCTAATGAAAAACTGTTTTTT CASSVGPQASNEKLFF TRBJ1-4 TRBV9 - -
TGTGCCAGTGCGGACAGGGGGCCGGGCAATGAGCAGTTCTTC CASADRGPGNEQFF TRBJ2-1 TRBV27 - TRBD1
TGTGCCAGCAGCCTTCACAGGGTTGGTTATGCTGAAGCTTTCTTT CASSLHRVGYAEAFF TRBJ1-1 TRBV7-8 - -
TGTGCCTGGAGCTCCAGCGGAGGAACTAATGAAAAACTGTTTTTT CAWSSSGGTNEKLFF TRBJ1-4 TRBV30 - -
TGTGCCAGTAGGGGGGGGGCGAGCAATCAGCCCCAGCATTTT CASRGGASNQPQHF TRBJ1-5 TRBV19 few -
TGCGCCAGCAGCTTGGGCACTAGCGGGAGAATGAGGAATGAGCAGTTCTTC CASSLGTSGRMRNEQFF TRBJ2-1 TRBV5-1 once TRBD2
TGTGCCAGCAGCGCATACCCGGGGCCGGGACAGGGGGGAGAAAAACTGTTTTTT CASSAYPGPGQGGEKLFF TRBJ1-4 TRBV11-2 - TRBD1
TGTGCCAGCAGGCGGGGGGGCCAGAATGAAAAACTGTTTTTT CASRRGGQNEKLFF TRBJ1-4 TRBV6-5 once -
TGTGCCAGCAGCGAAGGGGGACAGGGGGGATTGGGCACTGAAGCTTTCTTT CASSEGGQGGLGTEAFF TRBJ1-1 TRBV5-4 - TRBD1
TGTGCCACGTCCGAGCGGTCAGATACGCAGTATTTT CATSERSDTQYF TRBJ2-3 TRBV24-1 once -
TGTGCCAGCAGCTTAGACACATTGACAGGGATCTCTGGAAACACCATATATTTT CASSLDTLTGISGNTIYF TRBJ1-3 TRBV11-2 - TRBD1
TGTGCCAGTCGGACTAGCGGGAGTATCGAGCAGTACTTC CASRTSGSIEQYF TRBJ2-7 TRBV6-6 few TRBD2
TGTGCCGTGGGGGGGGGTTACGAGCAGTACTTC CAVGGGYEQYF TRBJ2-7 TRBV30 - TRBD2
TGTGCCAGCAGCCCCGGGACTAGCTTAGGCACCGGGGAGCTGTTTTTT CASSPGTSLGTGELFF TRBJ2-2 TRBV7-8 - TRBD2
TGTGCCAGCAGTTTAAGGGTGGGGACAGCTACCTCCCAGCCCCAGCATTTT CASSLRVGTATSQPQHF TRBJ1-5 TRBV27 - TRBD1
TGTGCCAGCAGCCTACACACAGGGAACACTGAAGCTTTCTTT CASSLHTGNTEAFF TRBJ1-1 TRBV7-2 - -
TGTGCCACCCTCGGACAGGGGGATGGCTACACCTTC CATLGQGDGYTF TRBJ1-2 TRBV27 once TRBD1
TGTGCCTGGAGCGTGGACAGGGGATCACCCCTCCACTTT CAWSVDRGSPLHF TRBJ1-6 TRBV30 - TRBD1
TGCGCCAGCAGTGACAGGGGAAGCACTGAAGCTTTCTTT CASSDRGSTEAFF TRBJ1-1 TRBV10-2 - -
TGTGCCAGCAGCCCAACCGGAGCAGCGTATGGCTACACCTTC CASSPTGAAYGYTF TRBJ1-2 TRBV6-5 - -
TGTGCCACCAGTTTATCCCAGTTAGGAGCCACTGAAGCTTTCTTT CATSLSQLGATEAFF TRBJ1-1 TRBV28 - -
TGTGCCAGCAGCCAGTACAGGGCCCACGAGCAGTACTTC CASSQYRAHEQYF TRBJ2-7 TRBV14 - -
TGCGCCAGCAGCCAATGGGCTGGCACCGGGGAGCTGTTTTTT CASSQWAGTGELFF TRBJ2-2 TRBV4-3 once -
TGTGCCAGCAGCCAAGTTGCGGCACCACTATCCTACAATGAGCAGTTCTTC CASSQVAAPLSYNEQFF TRBJ2-1 TRBV14 - -
TGTGCCAGCAGCTTAGGCGGAACCGGGGAGCTGTTTTTT CASSLGGTGELFF TRBJ2-2 TRBV11-3 - -
TGTGCCAGCGGGACAGGGTACCAGCCCCAGCATTTT CASGTGYQPQHF TRBJ1-5 TRBV27 - TRBD1
TGTGCCAGCAGCCTAGACGGACAGGGACGTTATGGCTACACCTTC CASSLDGQGRYGYTF TRBJ1-2 TRBV9 - TRBD1
TGTGCCAGCAGCCAAGATCAGCGGGCCTACGAGCAGTACTTC CASSQDQRAYEQYF TRBJ2-7 TRBV3-1/TRBV3-2 - -
TGTGCCAGCAGTGTCTCACCTGGACTGCCAACAGATACGCAGTATTTT CASSVSPGLPTDTQYF TRBJ2-3 TRBV6-4 - -
TGTGCCAGCCGCCGGGAACTCGGGGACTCCCTCTACGAGCAGTACTTC CASRRELGDSLYEQYF TRBJ2-7 TRBV4-2 - -
TGTGCCAGCAGCTTAGGGGCAGGGGAAATGAACACTGAAGCTTTCTTT CASSLGAGEMNTEAFF TRBJ1-1 TRBV11-3 - -